This T cell receptor (beta chain) was sequenced in a study of molecular identifiers for immune sequencing clone quantification. V lost 2 bases and J lost 3, with 20 bases in between. Germline CDR1 reads SGHTS; CDR2 reads YDEGEE. CDR3 length equals 17 residues. Regarding the study as a whole: Highly expanded clone sizes could be underestimated by identical TCR molecules that share a barcode.

This clonotype was seen more than once but under ten times. Its antigen remains unknown. Library preparation followed earlier protocols using designated TCR primers. TCRdb reprocessed the PCR reads with MiXCR, giving one entry per CDR3 protein. Here the sample spans approximately 590,000 distinct CDR3 sequences, about 25% being singletons. This clonotype was obtained from a human donor in good health. Some libraries in this study had Jurkat cell RNA spiked in. Sequences were obtained from naive CD8+ T cells from blood, with Jurkat cell RNA spiked in. Stated subset: FACS-sorted CD8+CD4-CCR7+CD45RA+ naive T cells. The V and J genes are TRBV5-8 and TRBJ2-5; possibly TRBD1 for D (5 bases). CDR3 amino acids: CASSLGDSAYVEETQYF. CDR3 DNA: TGTGCCAGCAGCTTAGGCGACAGTGCGTATGTCGAAGAGACCCAGTACTTC.